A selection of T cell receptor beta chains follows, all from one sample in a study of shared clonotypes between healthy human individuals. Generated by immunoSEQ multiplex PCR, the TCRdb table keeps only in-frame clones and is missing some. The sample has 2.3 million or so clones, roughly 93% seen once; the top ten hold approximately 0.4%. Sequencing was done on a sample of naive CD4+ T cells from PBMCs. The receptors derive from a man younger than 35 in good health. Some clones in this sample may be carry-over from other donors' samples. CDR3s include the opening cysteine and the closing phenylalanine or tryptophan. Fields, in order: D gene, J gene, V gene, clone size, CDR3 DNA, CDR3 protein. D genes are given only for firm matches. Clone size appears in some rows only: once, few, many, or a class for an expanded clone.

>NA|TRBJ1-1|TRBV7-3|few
TGTGCCAGCAGCTTAGGTGGGGGCGAGTACACTGAAGCTTTCTTT
CASSLGGGEYTEAFF
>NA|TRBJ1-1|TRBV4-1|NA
TGCGCCAGCAGCCAAGGGGTGATTGCGTCTACTGGGTTCAACACTGAAGCTTTCTTT
CASSQGVIASTGFNTEAFF
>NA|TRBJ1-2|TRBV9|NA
TGTGCCAGCAGCGGCCTCCGGGGGTTTGATGGCTACACCTTC
CASSGLRGFDGYTF
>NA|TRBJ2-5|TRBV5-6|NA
TGTGCCAGCAGCTTGGTGGGCAGACAAGAGACCCAGTACTTC
CASSLVGRQETQYF
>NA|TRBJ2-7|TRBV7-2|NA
TGTGCCAGCAGCCCCCTAGGCACTGCCTACGAGCAGTACTTC
CASSPLGTAYEQYF
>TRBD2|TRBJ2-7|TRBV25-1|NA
TGTGCCAGCTGTGAGTTGACCGGGACTAGCGGAGGGAGAGAGCAGTACTTC
CASCELTGTSGGREQYF
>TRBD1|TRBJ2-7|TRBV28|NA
TGTGCCAGCAGGACAGGGGTGGGTTACGAGCAGTACTTC
CASRTGVGYEQYF
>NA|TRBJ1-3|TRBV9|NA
TGTGCCAGCAGCCTTGGGGGAGGAAACACCATATATTTT
CASSLGGGNTIYF
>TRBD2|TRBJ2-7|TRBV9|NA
TGTGCCAGCAGCCAATCAGCGGGGCTCGTTTACGAGCAGTACTTC
CASSQSAGLVYEQYF
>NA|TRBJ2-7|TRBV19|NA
TGTGCCAGTAGTATCGTAGGGGCTTTCTACGAGCAGTACTTC
CASSIVGAFYEQYF
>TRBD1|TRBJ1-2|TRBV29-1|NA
TGCAGCGTTCGGGACAGGGGGCGAGATTCTACGTCTGGCTACACCTTC
CSVRDRGRDSTSGYTF
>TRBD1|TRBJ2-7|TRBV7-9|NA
TGTGCCAGCCATAGGACAGGGGGCGAAGAAGAGCAGTACTTC
CASHRTGGEEEQYF
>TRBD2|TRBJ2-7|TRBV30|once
TGTGCCTGGAATGTTGGACTAGCGGAAGTCGAGCAGTACTTC
CAWNVGLAEVEQYF
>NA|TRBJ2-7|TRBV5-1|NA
TGCGCCAGCAGCTTGGAGGGGGGACGGGCCCACGAGCAGTACTTC
CASSLEGGRAHEQYF
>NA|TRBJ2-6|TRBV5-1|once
TGCGCCAGCAGCTTGAATCCTTTCTCTGGGGCCAACGTCCTGACTTTC
CASSLNPFSGANVLTF
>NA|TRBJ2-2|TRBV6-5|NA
TGTGCCAGCAGTCGGGTCAGGGGAAACACCGGGGAGCTGTTTTTT
CASSRVRGNTGELFF
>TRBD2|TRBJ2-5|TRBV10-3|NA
TGTGCCATCAGGACTAGCGGGAGCGGGCGGGAGACCCAGTACTTC
CAIRTSGSGRETQYF
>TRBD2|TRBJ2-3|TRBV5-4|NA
TGTGCCAGCAGCTGGGGACTAGCGGGAGAAGCAGATACGCAGTATTTT
CASSWGLAGEADTQYF